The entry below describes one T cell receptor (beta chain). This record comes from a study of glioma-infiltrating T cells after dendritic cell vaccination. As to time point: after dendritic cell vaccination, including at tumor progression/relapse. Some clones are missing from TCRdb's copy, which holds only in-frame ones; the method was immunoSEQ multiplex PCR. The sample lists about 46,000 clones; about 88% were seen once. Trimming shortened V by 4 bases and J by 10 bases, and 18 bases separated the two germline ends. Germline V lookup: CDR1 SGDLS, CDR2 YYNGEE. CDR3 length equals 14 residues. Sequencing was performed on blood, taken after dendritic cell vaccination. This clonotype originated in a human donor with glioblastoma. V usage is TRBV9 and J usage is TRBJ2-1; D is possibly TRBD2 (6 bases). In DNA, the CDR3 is TGTGCCAGCAGCCCCGGGACTCCTCATCTGGAGCAGTTCTTC. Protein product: CASSPGTPHLEQFF. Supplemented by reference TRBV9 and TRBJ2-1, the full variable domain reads DSGVTQTPKHLITATGQRVTLRCSPRSGDLSVYWYQQSLDQGLQFLIQYYNGEERAKGNILERFSAQQFPDLHSELNLSSLELGDSALYFCASSPGTPHLEQFFGPGTRLTVL.